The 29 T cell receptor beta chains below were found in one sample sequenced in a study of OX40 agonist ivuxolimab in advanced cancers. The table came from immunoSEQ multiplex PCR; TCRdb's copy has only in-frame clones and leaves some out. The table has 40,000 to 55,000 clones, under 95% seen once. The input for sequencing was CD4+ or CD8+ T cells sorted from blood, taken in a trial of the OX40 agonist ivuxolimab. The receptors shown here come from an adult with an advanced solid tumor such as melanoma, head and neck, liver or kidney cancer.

The CDR3 reads CATSRVGNEQFF. The DNA for the CDR3 is TGTGCCACCAGCAGAGTGGGCAATGAGCAGTTCTTC. J is TRBJ2-1 and V is TRBV15; D unclear. The CDR3 loop spans 12 amino acids. The V end lost 1 base, the J end lost 6 bases, and 4 bases lay between the germline ends. From germline, CDR1 is LNHNV and CDR2 YYDKDF (reference sequence).

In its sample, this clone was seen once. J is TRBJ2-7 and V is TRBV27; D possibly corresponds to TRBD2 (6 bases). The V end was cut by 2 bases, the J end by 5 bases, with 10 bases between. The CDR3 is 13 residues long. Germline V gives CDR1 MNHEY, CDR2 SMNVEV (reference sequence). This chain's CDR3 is CASSLGGKHEQYF. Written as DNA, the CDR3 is TGTGCCAGCAGTTTAGGGGGGAAGCACGAGCAGTACTTC.

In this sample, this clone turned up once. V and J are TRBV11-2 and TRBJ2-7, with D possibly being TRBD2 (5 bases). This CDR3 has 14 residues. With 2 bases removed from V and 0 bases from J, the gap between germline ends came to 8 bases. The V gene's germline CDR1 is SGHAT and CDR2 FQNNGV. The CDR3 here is CASSLSGDSYEQYF. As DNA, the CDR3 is TGTGCCAGCAGCTTATCCGGGGACTCCTACGAGCAGTACTTC.

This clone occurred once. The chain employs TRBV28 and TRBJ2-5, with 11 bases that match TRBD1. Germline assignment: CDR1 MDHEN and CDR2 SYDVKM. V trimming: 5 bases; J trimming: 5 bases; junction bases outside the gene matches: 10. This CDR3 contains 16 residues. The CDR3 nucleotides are TGTGCCAGCAGTCCACAGAGGACAGGGGGCCGGGAGACCCAGTACTTC. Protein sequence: CASSPQRTGGRETQYF.

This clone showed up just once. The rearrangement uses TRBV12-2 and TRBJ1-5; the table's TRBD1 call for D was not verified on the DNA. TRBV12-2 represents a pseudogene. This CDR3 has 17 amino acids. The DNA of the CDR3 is TGTGCAAGTCGCCCGCCCGAGGGACAGACCCTAATTCAGCCCCAGCATTTT. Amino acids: CASRPPEGQTLIQPQHF.

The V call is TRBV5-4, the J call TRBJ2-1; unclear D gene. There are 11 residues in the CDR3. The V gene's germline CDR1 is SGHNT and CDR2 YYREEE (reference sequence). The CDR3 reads CAYAAATEQFF. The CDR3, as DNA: TGTGCGTATGCGGCGGCTACCGAGCAGTTCTTC.

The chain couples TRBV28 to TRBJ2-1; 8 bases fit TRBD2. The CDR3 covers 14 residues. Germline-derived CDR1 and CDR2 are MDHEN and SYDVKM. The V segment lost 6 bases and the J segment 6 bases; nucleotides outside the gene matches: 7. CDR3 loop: CASRARTSTNEQFF. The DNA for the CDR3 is TGTGCCAGCAGGGCAAGGACTAGCACCAATGAGCAGTTCTTC.

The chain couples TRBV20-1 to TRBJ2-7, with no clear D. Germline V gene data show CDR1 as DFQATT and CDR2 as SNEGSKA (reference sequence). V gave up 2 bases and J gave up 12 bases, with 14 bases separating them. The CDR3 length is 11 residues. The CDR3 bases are TGCAGTGCTAGAAGTTGGCCTGAAGGGTACTTC. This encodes CSARSWPEGYF.

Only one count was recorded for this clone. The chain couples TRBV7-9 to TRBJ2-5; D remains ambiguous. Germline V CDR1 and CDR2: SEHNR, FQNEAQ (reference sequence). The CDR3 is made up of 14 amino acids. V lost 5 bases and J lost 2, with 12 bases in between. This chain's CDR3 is CASSPSLSQETQYF. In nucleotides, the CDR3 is TGTGCCAGCAGCCCCTCGTTGTCTCAAGAGACCCAGTACTTC.

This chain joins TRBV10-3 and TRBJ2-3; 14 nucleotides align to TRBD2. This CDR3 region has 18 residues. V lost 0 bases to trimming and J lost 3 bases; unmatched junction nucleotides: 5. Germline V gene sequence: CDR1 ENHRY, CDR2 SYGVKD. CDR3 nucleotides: TGTGCCATCAGTGAGTCGGGGACTAGCGGGAGTTATACAGATACGCAGTATTTT. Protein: CAISESGTSGSYTDTQYF.

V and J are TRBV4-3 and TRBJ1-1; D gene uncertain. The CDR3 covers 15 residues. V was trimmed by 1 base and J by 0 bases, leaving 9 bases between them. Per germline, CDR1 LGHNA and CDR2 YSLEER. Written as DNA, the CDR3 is TGCGCCAGCAGCCAAGTATTAACGCTGAACACTGAAGCTTTCTTT. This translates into CASSQVLTLNTEAFF.

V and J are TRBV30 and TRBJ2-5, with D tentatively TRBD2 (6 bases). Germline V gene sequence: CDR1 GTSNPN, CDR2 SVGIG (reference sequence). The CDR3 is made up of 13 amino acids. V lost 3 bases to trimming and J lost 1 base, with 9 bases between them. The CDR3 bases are TGTGCCTGGAGGGCGGGGATCCAAGAGACCCAGTACTTC. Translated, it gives CAWRAGIQETQYF.

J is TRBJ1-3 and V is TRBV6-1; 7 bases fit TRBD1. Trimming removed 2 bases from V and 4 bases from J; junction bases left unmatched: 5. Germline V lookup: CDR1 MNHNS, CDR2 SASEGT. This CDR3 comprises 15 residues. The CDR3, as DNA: TGTGCCAGCAGTGAAACAGGGGCGGCGGGAAACACCATATATTTT. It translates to CASSETGAAGNTIYF.

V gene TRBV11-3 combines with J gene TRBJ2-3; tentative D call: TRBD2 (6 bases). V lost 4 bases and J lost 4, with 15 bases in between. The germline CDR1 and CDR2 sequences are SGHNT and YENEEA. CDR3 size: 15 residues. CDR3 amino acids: CASSSPGGYADTQYF. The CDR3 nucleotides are TGTGCCAGCAGCTCCCCCGGGGGATATGCAGATACGCAGTATTTT.

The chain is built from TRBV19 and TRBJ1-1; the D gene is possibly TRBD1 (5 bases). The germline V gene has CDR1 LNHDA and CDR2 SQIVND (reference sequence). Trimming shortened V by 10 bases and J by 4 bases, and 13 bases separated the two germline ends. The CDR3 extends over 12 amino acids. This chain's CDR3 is CATSPGGTEAFF. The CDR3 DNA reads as TGTGCCACTTCCCCGGGGGGCACTGAAGCTTTCTTT.

The CDR3 coding sequence is TGTGCCAGCAGTTTATTCCAGGGGCAATTCACAGATACGCAGTATTTT. Protein product: CASSLFQGQFTDTQYF. J is TRBJ2-3 and V is TRBV28; D possibly corresponds to TRBD1 (6 bases). The germline gives CDR1 MDHEN, CDR2 SYDVKM. The CDR3 covers 16 residues. V was clipped by 1 base and J by 2 bases, with 13 bases between them.

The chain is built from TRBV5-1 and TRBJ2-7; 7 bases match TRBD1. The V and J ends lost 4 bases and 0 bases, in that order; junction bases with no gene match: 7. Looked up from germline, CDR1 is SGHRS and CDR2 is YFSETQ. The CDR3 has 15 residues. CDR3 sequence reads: CASSHPGQFSYEQYF. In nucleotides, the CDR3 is TGCGCCAGCAGCCACCCGGGACAGTTCTCCTACGAGCAGTACTTC.

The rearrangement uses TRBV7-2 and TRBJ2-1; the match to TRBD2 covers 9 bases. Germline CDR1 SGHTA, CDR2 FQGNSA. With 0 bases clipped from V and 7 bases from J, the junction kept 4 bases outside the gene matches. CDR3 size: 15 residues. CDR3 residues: CASSLALAGANEQFF. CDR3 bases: TGTGCCAGCAGCTTAGCCTTAGCGGGAGCGAATGAGCAGTTCTTC.

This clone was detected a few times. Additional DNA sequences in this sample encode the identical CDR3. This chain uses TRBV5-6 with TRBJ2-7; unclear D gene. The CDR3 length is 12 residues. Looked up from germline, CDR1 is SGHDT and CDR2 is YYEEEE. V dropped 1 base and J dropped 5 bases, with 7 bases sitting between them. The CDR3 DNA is TGTGCCAGCAGCTTGTGGGTAAACGAGCAGTACTTC. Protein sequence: CASSLWVNEQYF. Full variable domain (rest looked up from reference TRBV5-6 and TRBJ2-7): DAGVTQSPTHLIKTRGQQVTLRCSPKSGHDTVSWYQQALGQGPQFIFQYYEEEERQRGNFPDRFSGHQFPNYSSELNVNALLLGDSALYLCASSLWVNEQYFGPGTRLTVT.

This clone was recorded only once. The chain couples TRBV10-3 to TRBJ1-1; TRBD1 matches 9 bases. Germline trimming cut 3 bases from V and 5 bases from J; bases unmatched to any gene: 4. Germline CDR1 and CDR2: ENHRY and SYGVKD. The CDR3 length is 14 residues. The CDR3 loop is CAISEADRGTEAFF. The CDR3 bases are TGTGCCATCAGTGAAGCGGACAGGGGAACTGAAGCTTTCTTT.

The CDR3: CASSGGLAGRYNEQFF. For the CDR3, the DNA is TGTGCCAGTAGTGGGGGACTAGCGGGAAGGTACAATGAGCAGTTCTTC. The chain recombines TRBV19 with TRBJ2-1; the match to TRBD2 covers 13 bases. The CDR3 length is 16 residues. Germline assignment: CDR1 LNHDA and CDR2 SQIVND (reference sequence). V was pared by 5 bases and J by 4 bases, with 5 bases of the junction left unmatched.

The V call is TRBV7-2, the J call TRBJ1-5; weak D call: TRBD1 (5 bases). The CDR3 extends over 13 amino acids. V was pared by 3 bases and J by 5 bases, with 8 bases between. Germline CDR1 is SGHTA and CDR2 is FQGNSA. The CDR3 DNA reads TGTGCCAGCAGCTTCGGGACCTATCAGCCCCAGCATTTT. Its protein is CASSFGTYQPQHF.

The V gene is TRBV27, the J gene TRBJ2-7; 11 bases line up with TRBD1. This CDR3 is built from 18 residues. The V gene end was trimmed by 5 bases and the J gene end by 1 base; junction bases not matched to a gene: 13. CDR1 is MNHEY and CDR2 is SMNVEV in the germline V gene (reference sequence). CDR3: CASSPWDRGTRESYEQYF. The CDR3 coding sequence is TGTGCCAGCAGTCCGTGGGACAGGGGGACTAGAGAGTCCTACGAGCAGTACTTC.

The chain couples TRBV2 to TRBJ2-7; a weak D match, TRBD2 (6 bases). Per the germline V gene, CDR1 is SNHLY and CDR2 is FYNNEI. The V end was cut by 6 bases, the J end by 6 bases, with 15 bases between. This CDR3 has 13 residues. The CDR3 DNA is TGTGCCAGCAGGGGACTTACGATACGCGAGCAGTACTTC. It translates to CASRGLTIREQYF.

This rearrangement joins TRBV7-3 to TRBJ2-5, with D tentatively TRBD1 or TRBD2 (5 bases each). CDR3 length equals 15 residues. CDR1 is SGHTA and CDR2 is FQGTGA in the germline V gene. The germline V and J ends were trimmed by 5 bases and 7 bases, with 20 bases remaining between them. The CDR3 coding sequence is TGTGCCAGCAGCCCAGCCGTCGGGACCGCAGGGACCCAGTACTTC. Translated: CASSPAVGTAGTQYF.

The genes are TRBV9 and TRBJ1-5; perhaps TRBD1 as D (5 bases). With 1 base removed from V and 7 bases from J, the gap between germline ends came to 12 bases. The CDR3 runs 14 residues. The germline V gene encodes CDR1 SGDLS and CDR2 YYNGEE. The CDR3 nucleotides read TGTGCCAGCAGCGTATGGGGGGGTGGCCAGCCCCAGCATTTT. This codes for CASSVWGGGQPQHF.

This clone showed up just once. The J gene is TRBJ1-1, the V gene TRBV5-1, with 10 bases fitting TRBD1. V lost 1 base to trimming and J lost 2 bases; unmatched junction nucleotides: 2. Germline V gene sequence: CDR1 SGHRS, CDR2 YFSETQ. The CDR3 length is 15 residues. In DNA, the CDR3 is TGCGCCAGCAGCTTGTCGACAGGGGGCAACACTGAAGCTTTCTTT. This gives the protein CASSLSTGGNTEAFF.

Here the CDR3 reads CASSRANYGYTF. The CDR3 nucleotides are TGTGCCAGCAGCAGAGCTAACTATGGCTACACCTTC. The gene calls are TRBV2 and TRBJ1-2; no reliable D call. This CDR3 is 12 amino acids long. CDR1 is SNHLY and CDR2 is FYNNEI in the germline V gene. The V end was cut by 6 bases, the J end by 0 bases, with 5 bases between.

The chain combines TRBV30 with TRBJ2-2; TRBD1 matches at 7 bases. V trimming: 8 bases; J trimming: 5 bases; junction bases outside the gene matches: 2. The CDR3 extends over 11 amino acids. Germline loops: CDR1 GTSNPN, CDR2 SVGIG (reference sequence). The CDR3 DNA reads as TGTGCCGGGGACAGAACCGGGGAGCTGTTTTTT. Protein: CAGDRTGELFF.